This TCR beta chain was recovered during a study of T cell changes during pregnancy in multiple sclerosis. The table came from immunoSEQ multiplex PCR; TCRdb's copy has only in-frame clones and leaves some out. Altogether just over 40,000 clones are present, 88% being singletons, with the ten largest covering roughly 4.9%. The TCR comes from a female donor in good health, enrolled as a control in a pregnancy study. The input for sequencing was peripheral blood, taken in the first trimester of pregnancy.

The CDR3 bases are TGTGCCAGCAGTGCCTCCGGGACATCTTTCTATGGCTACACCTTC. It specifies CASSASGTSFYGYTF. The chain uses TRBV27 and TRBJ1-2; the D gene is possibly TRBD1 (6 bases). The V end lost 5 bases, the J end lost 4 bases, and 17 bases lay between the germline ends. The CDR3 is 15 residues long. The germline gives CDR1 MNHEY, CDR2 SMNVEV (reference sequence).